The 9 T cell receptor beta chains below all came from one sample that was sequenced in a study of blood T cell repertoires in COVID-19. Some clones are missing from TCRdb's copy, which holds only in-frame ones; the method was immunoSEQ multiplex PCR. The sample has about 240,000 clones, roughly 87% seen once. Sequenced material: peripheral blood. These receptors all come from a man in his sixties who had recovered from COVID-19.

The CDR3 coding sequence is TGTGCCAGCAGATACCCAGGGGGCGGGTTTGGCGAGCAGTACTTC. Protein product: CASRYPGGGFGEQYF. The chain carries TRBV7-9 and TRBJ2-7, with TRBD1 identical over 8 bases. Germline assignment: CDR1 SEHNR and CDR2 FQNEAQ (reference sequence). The CDR3 sequence is 15 residues long. The V and J ends lost 6 bases and 6 bases, in that order; junction bases with no gene match: 13.

V usage is TRBV5-4 and J usage is TRBJ1-1; tentative D call: TRBD1 (5 bases). Germline assignment: CDR1 SGHNT and CDR2 YYREEE (reference sequence). Trimming cost V 0 bases and J 3 bases, with 15 bases left between them. The CDR3 has 16 residues. CDR3 in DNA: TGTGCCAGCAGCTTGGGGGGGAGGTCCATGTACACTGAAGCTTTCTTT. Its protein product is CASSLGGRSMYTEAFF. Supplemented by reference TRBV5-4 and TRBJ1-1, the full variable domain reads ETGVTQSPTHLIKTRGQQVTLRCSSQSGHNTVSWYQQALGQGPQFIFQYYREEENGRGNFPPRFSGLQFPNYSSELNVNALELDDSALYLCASSLGGRSMYTEAFFGQGTRLTVV.

The rearrangement uses TRBV7-6 and TRBJ1-3; D perhaps matches TRBD1 (6 bases). CDR1 is SGHVS and CDR2 is FNYEAQ in the germline V gene. Trimming cost V 6 bases and J 1 base, with 19 bases left between them. The CDR3 has 17 amino acids. CDR3 bases: TGTGCCAGCAGTTCGCTTGGTCTGACAGGTTCTGGAAACACCATATATTTT. Amino acids: CASSSLGLTGSGNTIYF.

This clone was detected once. The rearrangement joins TRBV5-1 to TRBJ1-3, with D perhaps matching TRBD1 (6 bases). The CDR3 has 16 amino acids. CDR1 and CDR2 (germline): SGHRS, YFSETQ. Trimming shortened V by 4 bases and J by 4 bases, and 18 bases separated the two germline ends. Here the CDR3 reads CASSGNPQGSGNTIYF. The CDR3 DNA reads as TGCGCCAGCAGCGGAAACCCTCAGGGGAGCGGAAACACCATATATTTT.

V and J are TRBV28 and TRBJ2-5; TRBD1 aligns across 7 bases. The CDR3 is made up of 12 amino acids. The V and J ends lost 6 bases and 5 bases, in that order; junction bases with no gene match: 3. Germline V gene sequence: CDR1 MDHEN, CDR2 SYDVKM. The CDR3 protein is CASSQTGETQYF. The CDR3 region has the DNA TGTGCCAGCAGCCAGACAGGGGAGACCCAGTACTTC.

This clone was seen once. The rearrangement links TRBV7-9 to TRBJ2-7; 8 bases line up with TRBD1. V was pared by 6 bases and J by 5 bases, with 12 bases of the junction left unmatched. Germline CDR1 is SEHNR and CDR2 is FQNEAQ (reference sequence). The CDR3 has 15 residues. The CDR3 DNA sequence: TGTGCCAGCAGTAGACAGGGGCCGTCCATAGACGAGCAGTACTTC. Its protein is CASSRQGPSIDEQYF. The complete variable domain, with remaining parts taken from reference TRBV7-9 and TRBJ2-7, reads DTGVSQNPRHKITKRGQNVTFRCDPISEHNRLYWYRQTLGQGPEFLTYFQNEAQLEKSRLLSDRFSAERPKGSFSTLEIQRTEQGDSAMYLCASSRQGPSIDEQYFGPGTRLTVT.

Here the CDR3 reads CASSHVSTGNTQYF. The CDR3 bases are TGTGCCAGCAGCCACGTCAGTACAGGGAATACGCAGTATTTT. This chain uses TRBV3-1 (or the pseudogene TRBV3-2) with TRBJ2-3, with a tentative D call TRBD1 (6 bases). The V gene's germline CDR1 is LGHDT and CDR2 YNNKEL (reference sequence). Trimming stripped 3 bases from V and 7 bases from J, with 14 bases between. The CDR3 is 14 residues long.

The J gene is TRBJ2-2, the V gene TRBV6-5; a possible D gene is TRBD2 (5 bases). Per germline, CDR1 MNHEY and CDR2 SVGAGI. V lost 1 base and J lost 7, with 13 bases in between. The CDR3 contains 15 residues. The CDR3 is CASSYYSGFDGELFF. The CDR3 DNA reads TGTGCCAGCAGTTACTATTCGGGGTTCGACGGGGAGCTGTTTTTT.

The chain recombines TRBV3-1 (or the pseudogene TRBV3-2) with TRBJ1-3, with D possibly matching TRBD1 (5 bases). Per germline, CDR1 LGHDT and CDR2 YNNKEL (reference sequence). The CDR3 has 14 amino acids. V gave up 3 bases and J gave up 2 bases, with 8 bases separating them. CDR3 in amino acids: CASSHTGTGNTIYF. Here the CDR3 DNA reads TGTGCCAGCAGCCATACAGGAACTGGAAACACCATATATTTT.